Below, one TCR beta chain is given with its context. The sample originates from a study of blood T cell repertoires in COVID-19. TCRdb's table, derived via immunoSEQ multiplex PCR, lists solely in-frame clones and lacks some. The table has over 200,000 clones, around 90% seen once; the top ten hold roughly 16%. This sequence was found in a man aged 25 to 40 who had been exposed to COVID-19. Sequencing was carried out using PBMCs or T cells enriched from blood (not recorded which).

The chain's CDR3 is CASSPRVGSGNTIYF. CDR3 nucleotides: TGTGCCAGCAGCCCCAGGGTAGGATCCGGAAACACCATATATTTT. The chain employs TRBV7-6 and TRBJ1-3; D possibly corresponds to TRBD1 (5 bases). V lost 5 bases and J lost 4, with 15 bases in between. Germline V gives CDR1 SGHVS, CDR2 FNYEAQ. This CDR3 is 15 amino acids long.